The next 18 T cell receptor beta chains were all read from a single sample in a study of long-term antiretroviral therapy in people with HIV. Survey level was the resolution at which the v3.0 immunoSEQ assay ran. TCRdb keeps only in-frame clones here, not all; method: immunoSEQ multiplex PCR. The sample lists some 16,000 clones, 85% occurring once. The source was unsorted PBMCs, collected 0.5 years after starting antiretroviral therapy. The receptors here all came from a woman in her thirties or forties with HIV.

V and J are TRBV28 and TRBJ1-5; 9 bases are a match to TRBD1. V trimming: 5 bases; J trimming: 1 base; junction bases outside the gene matches: 3. Germline lookup yields CDR1 MDHEN and CDR2 SYDVKM. This CDR3 contains 15 residues. CDR3 sequence (DNA): TGTGCCAGCAGTGGCGGGACAGGGAGCAATCAGCCCCAGCATTTT. Translating it yields CASSGGTGSNQPQHF. The full variable domain, in which reference TRBV28 and TRBJ1-5 provide the parts outside the CDR3, is DVKVTQSSRYLVKRTGEKVFLECVQDMDHENMFWYRQDPGLGLRLIYFSYDVKMKEKGDIPEGYSVSREKKERFSLILESASTNQTSMYLCASSGGTGSNQPQHFGDGTRLSIL.

This chain connects TRBV5-1 to TRBJ2-1, with 10 bases fitting TRBD1. Germline trimming cut 3 bases from V and 4 bases from J; bases unmatched to any gene: 16. Looked up from germline, CDR1 is SGHRS and CDR2 is YFSETQ. The CDR3 sequence is 19 residues long. The CDR3 region has the DNA TGCGCCAGCAGCTCCGGTCTCTTTATTGGACAGGGGGGGTACAATGAGCAGTTCTTC. Translating gives CASSSGLFIGQGGYNEQFF.

This clone was recorded a few times. The chain employs TRBV2 and TRBJ2-7; 12 bases agree with TRBD2. The germline gives CDR1 SNHLY, CDR2 FYNNEI. This CDR3 contains 18 residues. V shed 5 bases, J shed 3 bases, and the junction held 14 bases outside the gene matches. CDR3: CASSQKLAGGETSYEQYF. The CDR3 bases are TGTGCCAGCAGTCAAAAACTAGCGGGAGGCGAGACCAGCTACGAGCAGTACTTC.

The chain is built from TRBV6-1 and TRBJ2-7; D is possibly TRBD2 (5 bases). CDR1 is MNHNS and CDR2 is SASEGT in the germline V gene. V dropped 7 bases and J dropped 6 bases, with 16 bases sitting between them. The CDR3 runs to 13 residues. CDR3 sequence reads: CASNLLLGSEQYF. In DNA, the CDR3 is TGTGCCAGCAATCTATTACTAGGCTCCGAGCAGTACTTC.

V is TRBV18 and J is TRBJ2-5; D remains ambiguous. CDR1 is KGHSH and CDR2 is LQKENI in the germline V gene. Trimming stripped 3 bases from V and 5 bases from J, with 13 bases between. CDR3 length equals 14 residues. In DNA, the CDR3 is TGTGCCAGCTCACCGGAGACGGCCCGGGAGACCCAGTACTTC. Amino acid sequence: CASSPETARETQYF.

The chain is built from TRBV19 and TRBJ1-2; a possible D gene is TRBD1 (6 bases). The CDR3 spans 16 residues. Germline CDR1 LNHDA, CDR2 SQIVND (reference sequence). The V and J ends lost 3 bases and 4 bases respectively, with 18 bases between them. The CDR3: CASSMGGSLTSYGYTF. The CDR3 DNA reads TGTGCCAGTAGTATGGGGGGCTCACTCACGTCCTATGGCTACACCTTC.

V and J are TRBV28 and TRBJ1-5, with D perhaps matching TRBD1 (5 bases). The germline gives CDR1 MDHEN, CDR2 SYDVKM. With 5 bases removed from V and 2 bases from J, the gap between germline ends came to 13 bases. The CDR3 sequence is 15 residues long. Here the CDR3 reads CASSPPSQGNQPQHF. CDR3 nucleotide sequence: TGTGCCAGCAGTCCCCCGTCACAGGGCAATCAGCCCCAGCATTTT.

This clone was recorded only once. The genes are TRBV5-5 and TRBJ1-5; a weak D match, TRBD1 (5 bases). The germline V and J ends were trimmed by 4 bases and 5 bases, with 16 bases remaining between them. Looked up from germline, CDR1 is SGHKS and CDR2 is YYEKEE (reference sequence). The length of the CDR3 is 15 residues. The CDR3 region is CASSPIDSYYQPQHF. The CDR3 nucleotides are TGTGCCAGCAGCCCAATCGACAGCTATTATCAGCCCCAGCATTTT.

This chain uses TRBV2 with TRBJ1-4; 12 nucleotides align to TRBD1. Per germline, CDR1 SNHLY and CDR2 FYNNEI. Trimming cost V 6 bases and J 7 bases; bases outside gene matches: 12. This CDR3 has 17 residues. The CDR3 nucleotides read TGTGCCAGCAGGCCCGGGACAGGGGGCGGTATCATTGAAAAACTGTTTTTT. Amino acid sequence: CASRPGTGGGIIEKLFF.

This chain uses TRBV7-2 with TRBJ1-5; D gene ambiguous. Trimming stripped 5 bases from V and 4 bases from J, with 9 bases between. Germline lookup yields CDR1 SGHTA and CDR2 FQGNSA. The CDR3 loop spans 13 amino acids. The CDR3 is CASSVTANQPQHF. The CDR3 DNA follows: TGTGCCAGCAGCGTTACAGCTAATCAGCCCCAGCATTTT.

The chain carries TRBV6-5 and TRBJ1-5; no reliable D call. Germline CDR1 and CDR2: MNHEY and SVGAGI. The CDR3 sequence is 13 residues long. V was cut by 6 bases and J by 1 base, with 7 bases left in between. For the CDR3, the DNA is TGTGCCAGCAGGGGTGGGAGCAATCAGCCCCAGCATTTT. It codes for CASRGGSNQPQHF.

This clone was seen only a few times. This chain connects TRBV15 to TRBJ1-5; D not certain. This CDR3 has 11 amino acids. V was trimmed by 5 bases and J by 11 bases, leaving 10 bases between them. CDR1 and CDR2 from the germline V gene are LNHNV and YYDKDF (reference sequence). Here the CDR3 DNA reads TGTGCCACCAGCCTAAATGAGGCCCAGCATTTT. It translates to CATSLNEAQHF.

The chain has TRBV7-9 and TRBJ2-3, with D maybe TRBD2 (6 bases). Per germline, CDR1 SEHNR and CDR2 FQNEAQ (reference sequence). The CDR3 extends over 13 amino acids. The V end was cut by 5 bases, the J end by 8 bases, with 14 bases between. DNA for the CDR3: TGTGCCAGCAGCCAGGTGGAGGGCGGTACGCAGTATTTT. Amino acids: CASSQVEGGTQYF.

This sequence joins TRBV5-4 and TRBJ2-7; the match to TRBD2 covers 7 bases. The CDR3 loop spans 15 amino acids. Germline trimming cut 3 bases from V and 3 bases from J; bases unmatched to any gene: 9. Germline assignment: CDR1 SGHNT and CDR2 YYREEE (reference sequence). The CDR3 protein is CASSSDGREIYEQYF. The CDR3 DNA is TGTGCCAGCAGCTCCGACGGGCGGGAGATCTACGAGCAGTACTTC.

The gene calls are TRBV4-2 and TRBJ2-2; 9 nucleotides align to TRBD2. V shed 0 bases and J 3 bases; nucleotides not matched to a gene: 5. The CDR3 is 17 amino acids. The germline CDR1 and CDR2 sequences are LGHNA and YNFKEQ. CDR3 loop: CASSQDRREGYTGELFF. DNA of the CDR3: TGTGCCAGCAGCCAAGATCGGCGGGAGGGGTACACCGGGGAGCTGTTTTTT.

The chain employs TRBV5-8 and TRBJ2-7; D is perhaps TRBD2 (5 bases). Trimming left V 0 bases short and J 2 bases short, with 18 bases between. Germline V CDR1 and CDR2: SGHTS, YDEGEE. The length of the CDR3 is 17 residues. CDR3 sequence: CASSLAERTGKAYEQYF. The CDR3 region has the DNA TGTGCCAGCAGCTTGGCTGAGAGAACGGGGAAGGCCTACGAGCAGTACTTC.

The chain is built from TRBV7-3 and TRBJ2-5, with TRBD1 matching 10 bases. Germline V CDR1 and CDR2: SGHTA, FQGTGA. V shed 3 bases, J shed 5 bases, and the junction held 6 bases outside the gene matches. The length of the CDR3 is 15 residues. Written as DNA, the CDR3 is TGTGCCAGCAGCTTGACAGGGGGCTTAGAGGAGACCCAGTACTTC. Protein: CASSLTGGLEETQYF.

The chain recombines TRBV18 with TRBJ1-2, with D possibly being TRBD1 (6 bases). V was cut by 5 bases and J by 8 bases, with 27 bases left in between. The CDR3 is 17 amino acids. Germline V gene data show CDR1 as KGHSH and CDR2 as LQKENI. CDR3 coding DNA: TGTGCCAGCTCAACTAATATAAACAGGGAGGCAGTGAGGGGCTACACCTTC. Protein: CASSTNINREAVRGYTF.